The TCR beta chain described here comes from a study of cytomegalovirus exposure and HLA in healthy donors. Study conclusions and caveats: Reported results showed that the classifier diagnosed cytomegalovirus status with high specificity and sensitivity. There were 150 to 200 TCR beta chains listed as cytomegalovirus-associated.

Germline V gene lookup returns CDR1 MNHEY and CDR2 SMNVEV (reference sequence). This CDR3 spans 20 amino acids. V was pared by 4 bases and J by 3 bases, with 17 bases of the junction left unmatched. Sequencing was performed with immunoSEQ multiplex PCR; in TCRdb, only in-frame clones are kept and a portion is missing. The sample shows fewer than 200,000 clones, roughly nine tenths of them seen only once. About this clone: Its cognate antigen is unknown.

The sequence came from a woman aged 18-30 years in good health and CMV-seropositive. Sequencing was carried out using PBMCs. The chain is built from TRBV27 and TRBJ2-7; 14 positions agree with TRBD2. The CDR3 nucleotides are TGTGCCAGCAGTTCTCGATCAAGCAGACTAGCGGGAGGGTTAAGCTACGAGCAGTACTTC. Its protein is CASSSRSSRLAGGLSYEQYF.